The 27 T cell receptor beta chains below were found in one sample sequenced in a study of cytomegalovirus exposure and HLA in healthy donors. With 60 Vbeta and 13 Jbeta primers, the PCR was carried out. Sequencing was performed with immunoSEQ multiplex PCR; in TCRdb, only in-frame clones are kept and a portion is missing. The sample has roughly 120,000 clones; 80% are singletons. Sequencing used PBMCs. The receptors shown here come from a man aged 30-40 years in good health and CMV-seronegative.

The chain links TRBV29-1 to TRBJ1-1; D remains unclear. The CDR3 sequence is 8 residues long. Germline values: CDR1 SQVTM, CDR2 ANQGSEA. V was trimmed by 6 bases and J by 11 bases, leaving 7 bases between them. The chain's CDR3 is CSVTEAFF. The CDR3 DNA follows: TGCAGCGTGACGGAGGCTTTCTTT.

The chain is built from TRBV5-4 and TRBJ2-7, with D possibly being TRBD2 (7 bases). The CDR3 extends over 15 amino acids. Per the germline V gene, CDR1 is SGHNT and CDR2 is YYREEE (reference sequence). V was shortened by 5 bases and J by 6 bases, with 21 bases between the two germline ends. CDR3 coding DNA: TGTGCCAGCAGTTGGGTTCGGGGAGGGGGTTGCGAGCAGTACTTC. Its translation: CASSWVRGGGCEQYF.

The table lists this clone with a count of one. The chain is built from TRBV10-3 and TRBJ2-5; D possibly corresponds to TRBD2 (6 bases). The assigned J gene may be wrong: the sequence end matches TRBJ2-7 better. The germline V gene has CDR1 ENHRY and CDR2 SYGVKD. The CDR3 consists of 13 residues. CDR3 in DNA: TGTGCCACGACAAGGAGGGGCTCCTACGAGCAGTACTTC. Translation gives CATTRRGSYEQYF.

The chain uses TRBV9 and TRBJ2-7, with D tentatively TRBD2 (6 bases). The V gene lost 3 bases and the J gene lost 0 bases, with 16 bases spanning the gap. The CDR3 has 16 amino acids. Germline lookup yields CDR1 SGDLS and CDR2 YYNGEE. The CDR3 DNA sequence: TGTGCCAGCAGCGCCGGCCAGGGACTCGCCTCCTACGAGCAGTACTTC. Protein: CASSAGQGLASYEQYF.

The chain employs TRBV27 and TRBJ1-1; a possible D gene is TRBD1 (6 bases). This CDR3 is 18 amino acids long. Trimming took 6 bases from V and 0 from J, leaving 23 bases between them. Germline V gene sequence: CDR1 MNHEY, CDR2 SMNVEV (reference sequence). This chain's CDR3 is CASSPTFKQGPVNTEAFF. DNA of the CDR3: TGTGCCAGCAGCCCTACATTCAAACAGGGACCCGTGAACACTGAAGCTTTCTTT.

The chain joins TRBV7-3 to TRBJ2-2, with 9 bases identical to TRBD2. CDR3 length: 19 amino acids. The junction had 14 bases not matched to a gene; V was cut back by 0 bases and J by 6 bases. Germline assignment: CDR1 SGHTA and CDR2 FQGTGA. The CDR3 spells CASSLTGTGIAGVPGELFF. Here the CDR3 DNA reads TGTGCCAGCAGCTTAACCGGAACGGGGATAGCGGGAGTCCCCGGGGAGCTGTTTTTT.

This clone was seen only once. The chain joins TRBV20-1 to TRBJ2-1; D call uncertain. Germline assignment: CDR1 DFQATT and CDR2 SNEGSKA (reference sequence). This CDR3 has 11 amino acids. V was shortened by 0 bases and J by 8 bases, with 5 bases between the two germline ends. CDR3 bases: TGCAGTGCTAGAGAAATCGATGAGCAGTTCTTC. Protein product: CSAREIDEQFF.

The chain is built from TRBV30 and TRBJ2-7; D is perhaps TRBD1 (6 bases). CDR1 and CDR2 from the germline V gene are GTSNPN and SVGIG (reference sequence). V dropped 2 bases and J dropped 7 bases, with 15 bases sitting between them. The length of the CDR3 is 13 residues. As DNA, the CDR3 is TGTGCCTGGAGTCAGGGGATTGGGGGAGAGCAGTACTTC. It codes for CAWSQGIGGEQYF.

The chain combines TRBV11-3 with TRBJ1-1; 7 bases fit TRBD1. The germline V gene has CDR1 SGHNT and CDR2 YENEEA. V dropped 5 bases and J dropped 0; count of bases not matched to a gene: 6. The CDR3 consists of 15 residues. CDR3: CASSSQQGLNTEAFF. The CDR3 nucleotides are TGTGCCAGCAGCAGCCAACAGGGGTTGAACACTGAAGCTTTCTTT.

The J gene is TRBJ2-2, the V gene TRBV4-3; 10 bases are a match to TRBD2. Germline trimming cut 4 bases from V and 4 bases from J; bases unmatched to any gene: 9. There are 17 residues in the CDR3. CDR1 and CDR2 from the germline V gene are LGHNA and YSLEER. CDR3: CASSRNLAGGSTGELFF. The DNA of the CDR3 is TGCGCCAGCAGCCGCAACTTAGCGGGAGGTTCCACCGGGGAGCTGTTTTTT.

The table lists this clone with a few counts. The gene calls are TRBV9 and TRBJ2-3, with no clear D. The CDR3 contains 14 residues. The germline V gene encodes CDR1 SGDLS and CDR2 YYNGEE. The ends were cut back, 0 bases at V and 2 bases at J, with 7 bases in the middle. Here the CDR3 reads CASSVELFTDTQYF. CDR3 sequence (DNA): TGTGCCAGCAGCGTAGAACTATTCACAGATACGCAGTATTTT.

In its sample, this clone was seen once. The chain employs TRBV28 and TRBJ2-7; the match to TRBD2 covers 7 bases. Germline V gene data show CDR1 as MDHEN and CDR2 as SYDVKM. The CDR3 runs 15 residues. The J segment lost 0 bases and the V segment lost 6 bases, leaving 8 bases of the junction unmatched. CDR3 amino acids: CASRPTSDSSYEQYF. In DNA, the CDR3 is TGTGCCAGCAGACCAACTAGCGACAGCTCCTACGAGCAGTACTTC.

This chain joins TRBV19 and TRBJ2-2; TRBD2 might be the D (5 bases). V was cut by 1 base and J by 7 bases, with 10 bases left in between. This CDR3 contains 14 residues. Germline V gene sequence: CDR1 LNHDA, CDR2 SQIVND (reference sequence). The CDR3 coding sequence is TGTGCCAGTAGTATAGGACTACAGCTCGGGGAGCTGTTTTTT. Protein sequence: CASSIGLQLGELFF.

This clone was seen only once. The chain links TRBV5-6 to TRBJ1-3, with a possible D match to TRBD1 (6 bases). V lost 3 bases and J lost 2, with 12 bases in between. The germline CDR1 and CDR2 sequences are SGHDT and YYEEEE. This CDR3 region has 15 residues. Written as DNA, the CDR3 is TGTGCCAGCAGCTACTTACAGGGAACTGGAAACACCATATATTTT. It is translated as CASSYLQGTGNTIYF.

This rearrangement joins TRBV7-8 to TRBJ2-7, with a possible D match to TRBD2 (6 bases). Germline CDR1 and CDR2: SGHVS and FQNEAQ. The V end lost 5 bases, the J end lost 6 bases, and 20 bases lay between the germline ends. The CDR3 is 15 amino acids. CDR3 sequence: CASSIMGKVEGEQYF. The CDR3 nucleotides are TGTGCCAGCAGCATTATGGGAAAAGTGGAGGGCGAGCAGTACTTC.

This clone was counted between two and nine times. This chain joins TRBV28 and TRBJ2-4, with unresolved D. The V end was cut by 6 bases, the J end by 0 bases, with 9 bases between. The CDR3 sequence is 14 residues long. Germline lookup yields CDR1 MDHEN and CDR2 SYDVKM. Here the CDR3 reads CASSPSLAKNIQYF. The CDR3 DNA follows: TGTGCCAGCAGCCCCTCTCTAGCCAAAAACATTCAGTACTTC.

This clone has more than one count but fewer than ten. V and J are TRBV12-2 and TRBJ2-2; TRBD2 was called by the table and not checked on the DNA. TRBV12-2 is a documented pseudogene. The CDR3 loop spans 12 amino acids. The CDR3 DNA follows: TGTGCAACGGGGGGCGGTTTCGGGGAGCTGTTTTTT. Protein: CATGGGFGELFF.

The rearrangement links TRBV7-2 to TRBJ2-5, with D possibly TRBD2 on 6 matching bases. There are 15 residues in the CDR3. V lost 4 bases and J 4 bases, leaving 16 bases between the germline ends. In germline, CDR1 is SGHTA, CDR2 FQGNSA. Here the CDR3 reads CASSSHPRGPETQYF. The CDR3 nucleotides are TGTGCCAGCAGCTCTCACCCGCGGGGCCCAGAGACCCAGTACTTC.

Concerning this clone itself: One junction end does not reproduce the germline sequence, and a read error may be involved. The rearrangement uses TRBV28 and TRBJ1-5, with TRBD1 as a possible D gene (5 bases). The CDR3 consists of 16 residues. Germline CDR1 and CDR2: MDHEN and SYDVKM. For the CDR3, the DNA is TGTGCCAGCTCTCATGGGGCAGGGAGGGTGGAACAGCCCCAGAATTTT. Translation: CASSHGAGRVEQPQNF.

The chain combines TRBV2 with TRBJ2-7, with TRBD2 identical over 9 bases. The CDR3 is 12 amino acids. The V gene's germline CDR1 is SNHLY and CDR2 FYNNEI. V dropped 8 bases and J dropped 4; count of bases not matched to a gene: 3. The CDR3 loop is CASRREGYEQYF. The CDR3 nucleotides read TGTGCCAGCCGGCGGGAGGGTTACGAGCAGTACTTC.

The V call is TRBV7-9, the J call TRBJ2-7; 11 bases line up with TRBD2. CDR3 length: 15 amino acids. Germline CDR1 is SEHNR and CDR2 is FQNEAQ (reference sequence). V lost 5 bases to trimming and J lost 2 bases; unmatched junction nucleotides: 5. This CDR3 is CASSTSSGRPYEQYF. The DNA for the CDR3 is TGTGCCAGCAGCACCTCTAGCGGGAGGCCCTACGAGCAGTACTTC.

This clone was counted a single time. V gene TRBV6-9 combines with J gene TRBJ1-3; D possibly corresponds to TRBD1 (6 bases). The CDR3 runs to 17 residues. From germline, CDR1 is MNHGY and CDR2 SVAAGI. The V end was cut by 9 bases, the J end by 0 bases, with 21 bases between. CDR3 sequence (DNA): TGTGCCAGACTGTGGACAGCCGAACCGAGCTCTGGAAACACCATATATTTT. This codes for CARLWTAEPSSGNTIYF.

The chain has TRBV7-3 and TRBJ1-1, with D perhaps TRBD1 (5 bases). The CDR3 has 13 amino acids. The germline gives CDR1 SGHTA, CDR2 FQGTGA. Trimming took 8 bases from V and 0 from J, leaving 10 bases between them. The CDR3 DNA follows: TGTGCCAGCGCGGCAGGGATGAACACTGAAGCTTTCTTT. Its protein is CASAAGMNTEAFF.

The CDR3 protein is CAISGTLGLAATEQYF. The CDR3 DNA follows: TGTGCCATCAGTGGCACCTTGGGACTAGCGGCGACGGAGCAGTACTTC. This sequence joins TRBV10-3 and TRBJ2-7; 11 positions agree with TRBD2. V shed 4 bases, J shed 7 bases, and the junction held 12 bases outside the gene matches. Germline assignment: CDR1 ENHRY and CDR2 SYGVKD. The CDR3 sequence is 16 residues long.

V and J are TRBV25-1 and TRBJ1-1, with a weak D call TRBD1 (5 bases). The CDR3 runs 14 residues. Germline V gene lookup returns CDR1 MGHDK and CDR2 SYGVNS. V lost 3 bases, J lost 1 base, and 9 bases lay in between. The CDR3 DNA is TGTGCCAGCAGTGATTGGGGGGGGAACACTGAAGCTTTCTTT. It yields the protein CASSDWGGNTEAFF.

This clone was recorded a few times. The chain is built from TRBV4-1 and TRBJ1-1; D may be TRBD1 (6 bases). Germline CDR1 and CDR2: MGHRA and YSYEKL. This CDR3 has 14 residues. The V end lost 1 base, the J end lost 5 bases, and 11 bases lay between the germline ends. In DNA, the CDR3 is TGCGCCAGCAGCCAAGGTCAGGGGAGTACTGAAGCTTTCTTT. Its translation: CASSQGQGSTEAFF.

This chain connects TRBV4-1 to TRBJ1-2; D gene unclear. The germline V gene has CDR1 MGHRA and CDR2 YSYEKL. The V and J ends lost 1 base and 4 bases respectively, with 19 bases between them. The CDR3 extends over 17 amino acids. The CDR3 spells CASSQGVVERVAYGYTF. CDR3 bases: TGCGCCAGCAGCCAAGGGGTAGTTGAGAGGGTGGCCTATGGCTACACCTTC.